Following are 14 T cell receptor beta chains from one sample sequenced in a study of T cells in Graves' hyperthyroidism and ophthalmopathy. Authors of the study amplified TCR beta CDR3 regions from RNA transcripts. Primed by the HTBI set, a first-round RT-PCR was run on the TCR CDR3. Using its own MiXCR run on the multiplex PCR reads, TCRdb lists one record per CDR3 protein. The sample has approximately 510,000 distinct CDR3 sequences, less than 25% seen once; the top ten hold around 27%. Material for sequencing was blood. These receptors all stem from a man aged 18-30 years with Graves' hyperthyroidism.

In DNA, the CDR3 is TGCAGTGCTAGCCGGGGGGTGAACACTGAAGCTTTCTTT. This encodes CSASRGVNTEAFF. The chain links TRBV20-1 to TRBJ1-1; tentative D call: TRBD1 (5 bases). The germline gives CDR1 DFQATT, CDR2 SNEGSKA (reference sequence). Deletions cut 3 bases from V and 0 bases from J, with 8 bases between. The CDR3 has 13 residues.

This clonotype has ten or more counts. The rearrangement links TRBV5-1 to TRBJ2-7, with D tentatively TRBD2 (6 bases). From germline, CDR1 is SGHRS and CDR2 YFSETQ. Trimming stripped 3 bases from V and 3 bases from J, with 19 bases between. The CDR3 extends over 16 amino acids. CDR3 amino acids: CASSSYPDGGIYEQYF. The DNA of the CDR3 is TGCGCCAGCAGCTCCTACCCAGACGGGGGTATCTACGAGCAGTACTTC. Full variable domain (rest looked up from reference TRBV5-1 and TRBJ2-7): KAGVTQTPRYLIKTRGQQVTLSCSPISGHRSVSWYQQTPGQGLQFLFEYFSETQRNKGNFPGRFSGRQFSNSRSEMNVSTLELGDSALYLCASSSYPDGGIYEQYFGPGTRLTVT.

This clonotype was counted only a few times. CDR3 nucleotide sequence: TGTGCCAGTTCGTTGGGACAGCCGGCTGAAGCTTTCTTT. This translates into CASSLGQPAEAFF. This chain links TRBV19 with TRBJ1-1; 7 positions agree with TRBD1. V trimming: 8 bases; J trimming: 6 bases; junction bases outside the gene matches: 9. The CDR3 runs to 13 residues. The germline CDR1 and CDR2 sequences are LNHDA and SQIVND (reference sequence). Drawing the rest from reference TRBV19 and TRBJ1-1, the complete variable domain is DGGITQSPKYLFRKEGQNVTLSCEQNLNHDAMYWYRQDPGQGLRLIYYSQIVNDFQKGDIAEGYSVSREKKESFPLTVTSAQKNPTAFYLCASSLGQPAEAFFGQGTRLTVV.

V and J are TRBV7-2 and TRBJ1-2; D ambiguous. The V gene lost 1 base and the J gene lost 7 bases, with 13 bases spanning the gap. The CDR3 has 14 residues. Germline CDR1 SGHTA, CDR2 FQGNSA. CDR3 DNA: TGTGCCAGCAGCTTAGTCGTGGCGGCTCGTGGCTACACCTTC. Its protein product is CASSLVVAARGYTF.

This clonotype has a count of ten or more. The rearrangement uses TRBV19 and TRBJ2-5, with D hard to call. Trimming left V 3 bases short and J 5 bases short, with 13 bases between. This CDR3 is 14 amino acids long. From germline, CDR1 is LNHDA and CDR2 SQIVND (reference sequence). The CDR3 bases are TGTGCCAGTAGTATCGGTCCTTCTACGGAGACCCAGTACTTC. Translated, it gives CASSIGPSTETQYF.

There are many counts of this clonotype. This chain links TRBV12-3 or TRBV12-4 with TRBJ2-7, with D possibly TRBD1 on 5 matching bases. The CDR3 consists of 15 residues. Trimming stripped 0 bases from V and 5 bases from J, with 14 bases between. The CDR3 DNA is TGTGCCAGCAGTTTAGCGCATTCCAGGGTTCACGAGCAGTACTTC. Protein sequence: CASSLAHSRVHEQYF.

This clonotype has a handful of counts. The V and J genes are TRBV29-1 and TRBJ2-7; D remains ambiguous. CDR3 length: 13 amino acids. Looked up from germline, CDR1 is SQVTM and CDR2 is ANQGSEA. Trimming stripped 3 bases from V and 2 bases from J, with 11 bases between. For the CDR3, the DNA is TGCAGCGTTGAGGGTGGGATTACCTACGAGCAGTACTTC. This codes for CSVEGGITYEQYF.

In its sample, this clonotype was seen many times. A much larger clone sits a single nucleotide away, making a read error possible. V and J are TRBV12-3 or TRBV12-4 and TRBJ1-1; D ambiguous. The V end was cut by 6 bases, the J end by 1 base, with 12 bases between. The CDR3 sequence is 14 residues long. In DNA, the CDR3 is TGTGCCAGCAGGGACCCTCGGGGGAACACTGAAGCTTTCTTT. It is translated as CASRDPRGNTEAFF.

This clonotype was counted a few times. The chain uses TRBV30 and TRBJ1-1; D gene unclear. Trimming left V 0 bases short and J 5 bases short, with 7 bases between. CDR1 GTSNPN and CDR2 SVGIG come from the germline V gene (reference sequence). The CDR3 has 12 amino acids. CDR3 amino acids: CAWSVSGTEAFF. The CDR3 DNA reads as TGTGCCTGGAGTGTCTCAGGAACTGAAGCTTTCTTT. The variable domain in full, completed from reference TRBV30 and TRBJ1-1, reads SQTIHQWPATLVQPVGSPLSLECTVEGTSNPNLYWYRQAAGRGLQLLFYSVGIGQISSEVPQNLSASRPQDRQFILSSKKLLLSDSGFYLCAWSVSGTEAFFGQGTRLTVV.

This clonotype was recorded many times. This chain joins TRBV7-9 and TRBJ1-1; 8 bases agree with TRBD1. In germline, CDR1 is SEHNR, CDR2 FQNEAQ (reference sequence). J was trimmed by 13 bases and V by 6 bases; bases with no gene match: 13. CDR3 length: 13 amino acids. CDR3 sequence (DNA): TGTGCCAGCAGTTGGGGGACAGGACGTAGGAGTTTCTTT. This translates into CASSWGTGRRSFF.

This clonotype has ten or more counts. The V gene is TRBV12-3 or TRBV12-4, the J gene TRBJ2-2; 9 bases match TRBD1. There are 16 residues in the CDR3. Germline trimming cut 5 bases from V and 5 bases from J; bases unmatched to any gene: 9. The CDR3 protein is CASSTPQGAPTGELFF. The CDR3 region has the DNA TGTGCCAGCAGTACCCCACAGGGGGCGCCGACCGGGGAGCTGTTTTTT.

The chain carries TRBV10-2 and TRBJ2-7; 9 bases align to TRBD2. V lost 5 bases to trimming and J lost 6 bases; unmatched junction nucleotides: 11. This CDR3 region has 15 residues. Germline lookup yields CDR1 WSHSY and CDR2 SAAADI. CDR3 protein: CASSRPEGLAVEQYF. The CDR3 DNA reads as TGCGCCAGCAGTCGACCAGAGGGACTAGCTGTCGAGCAGTACTTC.

This clonotype was observed many times. J is TRBJ1-1 and V is TRBV2; D perhaps matches TRBD1 (5 bases). The CDR3 extends over 14 amino acids. The V gene's germline CDR1 is SNHLY and CDR2 FYNNEI. V lost 2 bases and J 8 bases, leaving 15 bases between the germline ends. CDR3: CASSEQGFGKEAFF. The CDR3, as DNA: TGTGCCAGCAGTGAACAGGGATTCGGCAAAGAAGCTTTCTTT.

This clonotype was counted many times. The chain links TRBV11-2 to TRBJ1-2, with 9 bases lining up with TRBD1. This CDR3 contains 17 residues. The junction had 10 bases not matched to a gene; V was cut back by 5 bases and J by 0 bases. Looked up from germline, CDR1 is SGHAT and CDR2 is FQNNGV. The CDR3 sequence: CASSPPGTGLANYGYTF. The CDR3 coding sequence is TGTGCCAGCAGCCCCCCCGGGACAGGGCTAGCTAACTATGGCTACACCTTC.